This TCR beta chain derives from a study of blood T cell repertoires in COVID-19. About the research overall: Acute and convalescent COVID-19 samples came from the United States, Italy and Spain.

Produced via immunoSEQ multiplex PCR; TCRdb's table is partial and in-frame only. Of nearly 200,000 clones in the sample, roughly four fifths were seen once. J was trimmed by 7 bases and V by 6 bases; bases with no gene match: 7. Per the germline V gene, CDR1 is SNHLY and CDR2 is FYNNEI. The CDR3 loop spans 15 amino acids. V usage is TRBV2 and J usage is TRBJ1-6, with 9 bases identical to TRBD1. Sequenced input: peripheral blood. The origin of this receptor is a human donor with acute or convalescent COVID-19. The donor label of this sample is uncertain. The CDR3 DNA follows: TGTGCCAGCAGAGATGGGACAGGGAAGAATTCACCCCTCCACTTT. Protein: CASRDGTGKNSPLHF.